This TCR beta chain originates from a study of beta chain features in type 1 diabetes. The germline CDR1 and CDR2 sequences are SGHNT and YYREEE (reference sequence). V dropped 0 bases and J dropped 4 bases, with 10 bases sitting between them. The CDR3 spans 14 residues. Expressed TCRB transcripts were sequenced, since all the RNA that had been isolated was reverse transcribed. Clones were sequenced by immunoSEQ multiplex PCR, and TCRdb holds only the in-frame ones, with some missing. The sample holds hundreds of thousands of clones, under 20% seen once. Markers CD45RO/CCR7/CD25/CD127/CD95/CD27 served to sort CD4+ naive, central memory, regulatory and stem cell-like memory cells.

Specimen: naive CD4+ T cells from blood. The receptor was derived from a young woman in good health. The chain joins TRBV5-4 to TRBJ1-2; tentative D call: TRBD1 (6 bases). The CDR3: CASSLEQGRYGYTF. The DNA for the CDR3 is TGTGCCAGCAGCTTGGAACAGGGACGCTATGGCTACACCTTC.